Following are 10 T cell receptor beta chains from one sample sequenced in a study of control samples from healthy donors and cancer patients. The method was immunoSEQ multiplex PCR; TCRdb's version includes in-frame clones alone and lacks a portion of them. The table has about 98,000 clones, about 80% seen once. Input material: blood. These receptors were taken from a woman aged 25 to 39 in good health.

The genes are TRBV7-2 and TRBJ1-5; possible D gene TRBD1, 6 bases. CDR1 is SGHTA and CDR2 is FQGNSA in the germline V gene. The V end was cut by 5 bases, the J end by 1 base, with 15 bases between. This CDR3 has 16 residues. The CDR3 nucleotides read TGTGCCAGCAGCAGGGGGGGGGCTGGAAGCAATCAGCCCCAGCATTTT. Its protein is CASSRGGAGSNQPQHF.

This clone was counted a few times. The V call is TRBV3-1 (or the pseudogene TRBV3-2), the J call TRBJ1-2; D unclear. The CDR3 runs to 11 residues. V was pared by 0 bases and J by 14 bases, with 10 bases between. CDR1 is LGHDT and CDR2 is YNNKEL in the germline V gene (reference sequence). Here the CDR3 reads CASSQDAVITF. CDR3 sequence (DNA): TGTGCCAGCAGCCAAGATGCTGTTATAACCTTC.

The V and J genes are TRBV3-1 (or the pseudogene TRBV3-2) and TRBJ2-3; 8 positions agree with TRBD2. In germline, CDR1 is LGHDT, CDR2 YNNKEL (reference sequence). This CDR3 is 14 amino acids long. Trimming cost V 5 bases and J 8 bases; bases outside gene matches: 9. The CDR3 reads CASSLRGAFGTQYF. The DNA of the CDR3 is TGTGCCAGCAGCTTGCGGGGGGCTTTCGGTACGCAGTATTTT.

The V call is TRBV15, the J call TRBJ2-7; no firm D call. Germline CDR1 LNHNV, CDR2 YYDKDF (reference sequence). The V end lost 2 bases, the J end lost 7 bases, and 15 bases lay between the germline ends. The CDR3 contains 14 residues. The CDR3 DNA follows: TGTGCCACCAGCAGAACCCTGGACCTGTCGGAGCAGTACTTC. Translated: CATSRTLDLSEQYF.

V and J are TRBV12-3 or TRBV12-4 and TRBJ2-1, with D unclear. This CDR3 region has 13 residues. V lost 2 bases to trimming and J lost 3 bases, with 5 bases between them. The CDR3 nucleotides are TGTGCCAGCAGTTTATCGGGCTACAATGAGCAGTTCTTC. Translation gives CASSLSGYNEQFF.

This clone was seen only once. The chain recombines TRBV30 with TRBJ1-2; unclear D gene. CDR1 GTSNPN and CDR2 SVGIG come from the germline V gene (reference sequence). The CDR3 is 14 amino acids. Trimming left V 7 bases short and J 6 bases short, with 21 bases between. In nucleotides, the CDR3 is TGTGCCTTCAAGTCAGACTCGGCTTCTGATGGCTACACCTTC. It yields the protein CAFKSDSASDGYTF.

As concerns this clone: One end of the junction does not line up with germline, which may come from a read error. J is TRBJ1-1 and V is TRBV6-1, with D tentatively TRBD1 (5 bases). Germline CDR1 is MNHNS and CDR2 is SASEGT. CDR3 length equals 15 residues. CDR3 bases: TGTGCCAGCAATGAAACGAGGGGCTGGAACACTGAAGCTTTCTTT. Its translation is CASNETRGWNTEAFF.

The genes are TRBV6-2 or TRBV6-3 and TRBJ1-2, with D hard to call. V was trimmed by 4 bases and J by 14 bases, leaving 20 bases between them. The CDR3 runs to 13 residues. Per germline, CDR1 MNHEY and CDR2 SVGEGT. As DNA, the CDR3 is TGTGCCAGCAGTTCGGCCCCATTTCTGGTGGAAACCTTC. Protein: CASSSAPFLVETF.

Points on this clone: This sample also contains other DNA sequences that code for the same CDR3. This sequence joins TRBV18 and TRBJ2-7; 9 nucleotides align to TRBD1. CDR1 KGHSH and CDR2 LQKENI come from the germline V gene. Trimming cost V 3 bases and J 5 bases; bases outside gene matches: 8. The CDR3 is made up of 15 amino acids. The CDR3 sequence is CASSPTGQGNHEQYF. For the CDR3, the DNA is TGTGCCAGCTCACCTACGGGACAGGGTAACCACGAGCAGTACTTC.

The J gene is TRBJ1-1, the V gene TRBV7-2; D is undetermined. Germline V gene data show CDR1 as SGHTA and CDR2 as FQGNSA. The CDR3 is 14 residues long. V was clipped by 1 base and J by 1 base, with 7 bases between them. CDR3 coding DNA: TGTGCCAGCAGCTTAGTTGCCCGGAACACTGAAGCTTTCTTT. The encoded protein is CASSLVARNTEAFF.